This T cell receptor (beta chain) is drawn from a study of T-cell reconstitution after alpha-beta-depleted transplantation in children. Study observations and caveats: Among T cells one year after transplant, newly produced cells accounted for most counts and diversity.

Regarding this clonotype: Antigen unknown.

The TCRbeta library was prepared with unique molecular identifiers. Each CDR3 protein gets one entry after TCRdb re-called the PCR reads with MiXCR. The sample lists some 830,000 distinct CDR3 sequences; roughly 15% were seen once. The germline gives CDR1 KGHDR, CDR2 SFDVKD. Trimming removed 7 bases from V and 5 bases from J; junction bases left unmatched: 1. The CDR3 sequence is 13 residues long. The source was PBMCs, mostly from graft donor cells, collected 360 days after TCRalphabeta/CD19-depleted stem cell transplant. This TCR was recovered from a male patient younger than 18 who had a stem cell transplant for acute lymphoblastic leukemia, so the T cells may come from the graft donor. The gene calls are TRBV24-1 and TRBJ2-3, with 11 positions matching TRBD2. Here the CDR3 reads CATRGTSGDTQYF. CDR3 nucleotides: TGTGCCACCAGGGGGACTAGCGGAGATACGCAGTATTTT.